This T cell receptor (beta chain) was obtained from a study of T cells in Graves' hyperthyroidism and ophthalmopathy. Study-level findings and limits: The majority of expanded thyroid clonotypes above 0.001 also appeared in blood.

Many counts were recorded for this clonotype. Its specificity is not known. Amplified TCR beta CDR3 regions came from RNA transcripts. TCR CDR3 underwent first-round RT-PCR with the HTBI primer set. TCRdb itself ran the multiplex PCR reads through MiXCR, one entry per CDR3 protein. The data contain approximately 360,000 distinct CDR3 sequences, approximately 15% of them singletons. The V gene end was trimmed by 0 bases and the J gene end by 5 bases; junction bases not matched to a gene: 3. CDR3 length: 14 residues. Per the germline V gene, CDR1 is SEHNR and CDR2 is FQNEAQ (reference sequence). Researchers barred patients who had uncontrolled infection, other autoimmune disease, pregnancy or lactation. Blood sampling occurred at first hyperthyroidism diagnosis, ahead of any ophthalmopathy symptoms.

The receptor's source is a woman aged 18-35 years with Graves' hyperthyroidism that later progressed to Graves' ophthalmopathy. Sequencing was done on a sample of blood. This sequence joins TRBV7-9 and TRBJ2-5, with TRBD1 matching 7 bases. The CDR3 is CASSLASRGETQYF. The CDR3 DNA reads TGTGCCAGCAGCTTAGCGAGCAGGGGGGAGACCCAGTACTTC.